This TCR beta chain was captured in a study of shared clonotypes between healthy human individuals. The CDR3 covers 13 residues. The V end lost 4 bases, the J end lost 3 bases, and 9 bases lay between the germline ends. The sorted-subset replicate PCRs were given about 200 ng DNA, which is roughly 30,000 T cell genomes. The protocol was immunoSEQ multiplex PCR, while the TCRdb copy is restricted to in-frame clones and leaves out a portion. The sample has over 700,000 clones, about two thirds seen once. The receptor was derived from a woman in her 30s in good health. This rearrangement joins TRBV7-1 to TRBJ1-2; D is unclear. TRBV7-1 is an open reading frame, and its role is uncertain. The sequenced sample consisted of memory CD4+ T cells sorted from blood. Subset of the sample: CD45RA-negative fraction. The CDR3 DNA sequence: TGTGCCAGCAGCTACGGACCGGACTATGGCTACACCTTC. This translates into CASSYGPDYGYTF.